Following are 29 T cell receptor beta chains from one sample sequenced in a study of T cell repertoires in cytomegalovirus infection. Each CDR3 protein is one row after TCRdb ran MiXCR on the reads. The sample lists roughly 640,000 distinct CDR3 sequences; roughly a quarter were seen once. The sequenced sample was CD8+ T cells from PBMCs. These receptors came from a human donor in good health (CMV status not recorded). Some clones in this sample may be carry-over from other donors' samples.

This clonotype was picked up many times. V gene TRBV7-9 combines with J gene TRBJ2-2, with a weak D call TRBD2 (5 bases). V lost 10 bases to trimming and J lost 0 bases, with 12 bases between them. Germline lookup yields CDR1 SEHNR and CDR2 FQNEAQ (reference sequence). The CDR3 has 14 amino acids. As DNA, the CDR3 is TGTGCCACGCCCGGGGTCCCGAACACCGGGGAGCTGTTTTTT. Protein product: CATPGVPNTGELFF.

The gene calls are TRBV6-2 or TRBV6-3 and TRBJ2-1; D unresolved. CDR1 is MNHEY and CDR2 is SVGEGT in the germline V gene. The CDR3 loop spans 15 amino acids. The V gene lost 6 bases and the J gene lost 1 base, with 13 bases spanning the gap. The CDR3 sequence: CASSHPDGSYNEQFF. The CDR3 DNA reads as TGTGCCAGCAGCCACCCCGATGGGTCCTACAATGAGCAGTTCTTC.

V gene TRBV4-1 combines with J gene TRBJ1-1, with D perhaps matching TRBD1 (5 bases). From germline, CDR1 is MGHRA and CDR2 YSYEKL. Trimming shortened V by 6 bases and J by 1 base, and 9 bases separated the two germline ends. The CDR3 runs to 13 residues. CDR3 sequence reads: CASRLTENTEAFF. The CDR3 coding sequence is TGCGCCAGCAGGTTGACAGAGAACACTGAAGCTTTCTTT.

In its sample, this clonotype was seen many times. This sequence joins TRBV28 and TRBJ2-2, with 11 bases matching TRBD2. Germline V CDR1 and CDR2: MDHEN, SYDVKM. V was pared by 6 bases and J by 7 bases, with 10 bases of the junction left unmatched. CDR3 length: 16 amino acids. Here the CDR3 DNA reads TGTGCCAGCAGGCTGGAGACTAGCGGGGATGACGGGGAGCTGTTTTTT. Translated, it gives CASRLETSGDDGELFF.

Concerning this clonotype itself: Relative to the germline gene, one junction end is altered; a read error may explain this. The V call is TRBV14, the J call TRBJ1-3; D gene ambiguous. The CDR3 runs to 16 residues. Per the germline V gene, CDR1 is SGHDN and CDR2 is FVKESK. The CDR3 coding sequence is TGTGCCAGCAGCCAAGATAGCTGGTTCTCTGGCAACACCATATATTTT. It codes for CASSQDSWFSGNTIYF.

This clonotype came up many times. This rearrangement joins TRBV12-3 or TRBV12-4 to TRBJ2-7; 9 bases map to TRBD1. This CDR3 region has 15 residues. Trimming at V came to 2 bases and at J to 4 bases, leaving 6 bases not matched to a gene. The CDR3 region is CASSLWDRVLYEQYF. The CDR3 coding sequence is TGTGCCAGCAGTTTATGGGACAGGGTCTTATACGAGCAGTACTTC.

In its sample, this clonotype was seen a few times. J is TRBJ2-1 and V is TRBV28, with TRBD2 matching 11 bases. CDR3 length: 15 residues. Germline V CDR1 and CDR2: MDHEN, SYDVKM. Trimming cost V 5 bases and J 7 bases; bases outside gene matches: 7. The CDR3 nucleotides are TGTGCCAGCAGTGGTCGGGCTAGCGGGGGGAATGAGCAGTTCTTC. Translating gives CASSGRASGGNEQFF.

The rearrangement joins TRBV28 to TRBJ2-1; weak D call: TRBD1 (6 bases). Trimming removed 5 bases from V and 5 bases from J, with 13 bases in between. This CDR3 is built from 14 residues. Germline CDR1 reads MDHEN; CDR2 reads SYDVKM. CDR3 nucleotides: TGTGCCAGCAGTGATATCAGGGGCGACAATGAGCAGTTCTTC. It translates to CASSDIRGDNEQFF. Using reference TRBV28 and TRBJ2-1 for the parts outside the CDR3, the full variable domain is DVKVTQSSRYLVKRTGEKVFLECVQDMDHENMFWYRQDPGLGLRLIYFSYDVKMKEKGDIPEGYSVSREKKERFSLILESASTNQTSMYLCASSDIRGDNEQFFGPGTRLTVL.

The table lists this clonotype with a few counts. This sequence joins TRBV4-1 and TRBJ2-7, with D possibly being TRBD1 (6 bases). Germline-derived CDR1 and CDR2 are MGHRA and YSYEKL. V lost 5 bases, J lost 4 bases, and 18 bases lay in between. CDR3 size: 15 residues. The CDR3 nucleotides read TGCGCCAGCAGCATACGAACTGGACAGAGGTACGAGCAGTACTTC. It codes for CASSIRTGQRYEQYF.

The chain combines TRBV20-1 with TRBJ2-5; 10 nucleotides align to TRBD1. This CDR3 is built from 14 residues. V lost 6 bases and J lost 1; bases outside the gene matches: 5. CDR1 and CDR2 from the germline V gene are DFQATT and SNEGSKA (reference sequence). CDR3 protein: CSAPGTGAQETQYF. The CDR3 DNA reads as TGCAGTGCCCCCGGGACAGGGGCCCAAGAGACCCAGTACTTC.

The rearrangement joins TRBV24-1 to TRBJ2-1; no firm D call. The germline V gene has CDR1 KGHDR and CDR2 SFDVKD. This CDR3 has 14 residues. V was cut by 12 bases and J by 0 bases, with 14 bases left in between. As DNA, the CDR3 is TGTGCCGTCTCAGGTACAAGCTCCTACAATGAGCAGTTCTTC. Its protein is CAVSGTSSYNEQFF.

The genes are TRBV5-5 and TRBJ2-7, with 8 bases fitting TRBD1. Losses at the gene ends were 2 bases for V and 3 bases for J; bases not matched to a gene: 7. The CDR3 sequence is 15 residues long. CDR1 is SGHKS, CDR2 YYEKEE, per germline (reference sequence). The CDR3 here is CASSLPGGAFYEQYV. The CDR3 region has the DNA TGTGCCAGCAGCTTACCAGGGGGCGCATTCTACGAGCAGTACGTC.

V is TRBV6-5 and J is TRBJ1-2; 8 nucleotides align to TRBD1. In germline, CDR1 is MNHEY, CDR2 SVGAGI. The CDR3 sequence is 14 residues long. Trimming took 4 bases from V and 4 from J; bases not matched to a gene: 5. The CDR3 region is CASSSGGASYGYTF. CDR3 coding DNA: TGTGCCAGCAGTTCAGGGGGCGCAAGCTATGGCTACACCTTC.

V gene TRBV20-1 combines with J gene TRBJ2-7; D ambiguous. Germline CDR1 DFQATT, CDR2 SNEGSKA (reference sequence). This CDR3 contains 12 residues. V was pared by 0 bases and J by 3 bases, with 6 bases between. The CDR3 reads CSARDGDYEQYF. CDR3 sequence (DNA): TGCAGTGCTAGAGATGGGGACTACGAGCAGTACTTC.

This chain uses TRBV7-9 with TRBJ2-6; D remains ambiguous. Germline CDR1 reads SEHNR; CDR2 reads FQNEAQ (reference sequence). The CDR3 extends over 16 amino acids. V lost 6 bases and J lost 0, with 12 bases in between. CDR3 DNA sequence: TGTGCCAGCAGTCCTTCGCGATTCTCTGGGGCCAACGTCCTGACTTTC. It translates to CASSPSRFSGANVLTF.

This chain connects TRBV28 to TRBJ1-5; unclear D gene. The CDR3 has 15 amino acids. Germline CDR1 and CDR2: MDHEN and SYDVKM. V lost 6 bases to trimming and J lost 5 bases, with 17 bases between them. CDR3 DNA: TGTGCCAGCAGATTGGGTGTTGATGGGGATCAGCCCCAGCATTTT. Translated: CASRLGVDGDQPQHF.

V gene TRBV20-1 combines with J gene TRBJ2-3, with D unclear. V was trimmed by 0 bases and J by 5 bases, leaving 12 bases between them. CDR1 is DFQATT and CDR2 is SNEGSKA in the germline V gene (reference sequence). CDR3 length: 14 amino acids. This CDR3 reads CSARDPEKGDTQYF. CDR3 bases: TGCAGTGCTAGAGATCCCGAGAAAGGAGATACGCAGTATTTT.

The table lists this clonotype with a few counts. This chain joins TRBV9 and TRBJ2-2, with 9 bases lining up with TRBD2. The germline gives CDR1 SGDLS, CDR2 YYNGEE. V lost 4 bases, J lost 6 bases, and 19 bases stayed unmatched. The CDR3 runs to 19 residues. This CDR3 reads CASSSDLPGLAQAAGELFF. CDR3 coding DNA: TGTGCCAGCAGCTCCGATCTACCGGGACTAGCCCAGGCCGCCGGGGAGCTGTTTTTT.

This clonotype was recorded many times. The chain combines TRBV7-9 with TRBJ2-7; D may match TRBD1 or TRBD2 (7 bases each). CDR1 is SEHNR and CDR2 is FQNEAQ in the germline V gene (reference sequence). The CDR3 spans 15 residues. Trimming took 4 bases from V and 3 from J, leaving 16 bases between them. The CDR3 protein is CASSSPGGVFYEQYF. The CDR3 DNA reads TGTGCCAGCAGCTCCCCAGGGGGGGTATTCTACGAGCAGTACTTC.

Ten or more counts support this clonotype. This chain connects TRBV7-6 to TRBJ2-1; D is unclear. The CDR3 is made up of 13 amino acids. Trimming took 0 bases from V and 10 from J, leaving 10 bases between them. Germline V lookup: CDR1 SGHVS, CDR2 FNYEAQ. CDR3 sequence reads: CASSLAGPWEQFF. The CDR3 DNA follows: TGTGCCAGCAGCTTAGCAGGTCCCTGGGAGCAGTTCTTC.

The chain links TRBV2 to TRBJ2-5, with D tentatively TRBD2 (5 bases). The CDR3 covers 12 residues. Germline V gene sequence: CDR1 SNHLY, CDR2 FYNNEI. V lost 8 bases and J lost 5, with 12 bases in between. The CDR3 protein is CASPGSSETQYF. The CDR3 DNA sequence: TGTGCCAGCCCTGGGAGCTCGGAGACCCAGTACTTC.

V and J are TRBV10-3 and TRBJ2-7; no definite D call. V lost 2 bases, J lost 2 bases, and 7 bases lay in between. The germline gives CDR1 ENHRY, CDR2 SYGVKD. CDR3 length: 13 amino acids. CDR3 amino acids: CAISETRTYEQYV. CDR3 in DNA: TGTGCCATCAGTGAGACCAGGACCTACGAGCAGTACGTC.

This clonotype was counted ten times or more. The chain links TRBV7-8 to TRBJ2-7; D might be TRBD1 or TRBD2, each matching 6 bases. The CDR3 loop spans 13 amino acids. V lost 5 bases and J lost 9, with 17 bases in between. Germline V CDR1 and CDR2: SGHVS, FQNEAQ. Here the CDR3 reads CASSPTGASGQYV. DNA for the CDR3: TGTGCCAGCAGCCCGACGGGGGCCTCGGGGCAGTACGTC.

In its sample, this clonotype was seen many times. This chain uses TRBV7-2 with TRBJ2-5, with 7 bases lining up with TRBD1. Trimming cost V 4 bases and J 5 bases; bases outside gene matches: 7. Germline V lookup: CDR1 SGHTA, CDR2 FQGNSA. This CDR3 comprises 14 residues. The DNA of the CDR3 is TGTGCCAGCAGCTGGACAGGCTTCGGGGAGACCCAGTACTTC. Translating gives CASSWTGFGETQYF.

This clonotype has just one count. The rearrangement uses TRBV27 and TRBJ2-1, with D perhaps TRBD1 (7 bases). The CDR3 is made up of 19 amino acids. Per the germline V gene, CDR1 is MNHEY and CDR2 is SMNVEV (reference sequence). V was trimmed by 5 bases and J by 0 bases, leaving 23 bases between them. CDR3 residues: CASSLRGAAPAFSYNEQFF. The DNA for the CDR3 is TGTGCCAGCAGTCTCAGGGGGGCAGCTCCAGCCTTCTCCTACAATGAGCAGTTCTTC.

This clonotype was seen more than once but under ten times. The CDR3 nucleotides are TGTGCCAGCAGCGTAGAACGGAGCACAGATACGCAGTATTTT. Translated: CASSVERSTDTQYF. The genes are TRBV9 and TRBJ2-3; D remains unclear. The CDR3 has 14 amino acids. V lost 0 bases, J lost 0 bases, and 5 bases lay in between. The germline gives CDR1 SGDLS, CDR2 YYNGEE.

This clonotype was seen repeatedly, ten times or more. J is TRBJ2-2 and V is TRBV7-8; TRBD2 aligns across 8 bases. V trimming: 3 bases; J trimming: 5 bases; junction bases outside the gene matches: 5. CDR1 is SGHVS and CDR2 is FQNEAQ in the germline V gene. CDR3 length: 15 amino acids. The DNA of the CDR3 is TGTGCCAGCAGCTTTGTTCTAGCGGGTACCGGGGAGCTGTTTTTT. This translates into CASSFVLAGTGELFF.

Only a few counts were recorded for this clonotype. The V gene is TRBV2, the J gene TRBJ2-2; 11 nucleotides align to TRBD2. Per the germline V gene, CDR1 is SNHLY and CDR2 is FYNNEI. The CDR3 is 16 amino acids. The junction had 5 bases not matched to a gene; V was cut back by 5 bases and J by 3 bases. The CDR3 DNA follows: TGTGCCAGCAGTCCACTAGCGGGGGTTTACACCGGGGAGCTGTTTTTT. Residues: CASSPLAGVYTGELFF.

A few counts support this clonotype. The chain links TRBV20-1 to TRBJ2-1, with unresolved D. The V gene lost 4 bases and the J gene lost 6 bases, with 16 bases spanning the gap. This CDR3 has 14 residues. Germline values: CDR1 DFQATT, CDR2 SNEGSKA (reference sequence). CDR3 protein: CSAIPRTGLNEQFF. Written as DNA, the CDR3 is TGCAGTGCTATCCCGCGTACCGGCCTCAATGAGCAGTTCTTC.